These 13 T cell receptor beta chains were all obtained from the same sample, sequenced in a study of blood T cell repertoires in COVID-19. The method was immunoSEQ multiplex PCR; TCRdb's version includes in-frame clones alone and lacks a portion of them. The sample consists of approximately 200,000 clones, approximately 79% of them appearing once. Input material: peripheral blood. Every receptor here comes from a human donor in a cohort sampled during active COVID-19.

The chain uses TRBV9 and TRBJ2-7; 7 nucleotides line up with TRBD2. The J segment lost 1 base and the V segment lost 3 bases, leaving 4 bases of the junction unmatched. Per germline, CDR1 SGDLS and CDR2 YYNGEE. This CDR3 spans 14 amino acids. CDR3 sequence (DNA): TGTGCCAGCAGCGGGGACGGGGGGTCCTACGAGCAGTACTTC. Its protein product is CASSGDGGSYEQYF.

V gene TRBV6-4 combines with J gene TRBJ2-3; maybe TRBD1 (5 bases). Germline V gene data show CDR1 as MRHNA and CDR2 as SNTAGT. The CDR3 length is 13 residues. V was trimmed by 8 bases and J by 0 bases, leaving 9 bases between them. The CDR3 region is CASSGQSTDTQYF. CDR3 nucleotides: TGTGCCAGCTCTGGACAAAGCACAGATACGCAGTATTTT.

This chain uses TRBV5-3 with TRBJ1-6, with a tentative D call TRBD1 (5 bases). TRBV5-3 is an ORF for which the function is uncertain. V gave up 0 bases and J gave up 0 bases, with 13 bases separating them. CDR3 size: 18 residues. The CDR3 DNA reads TGTGCCAGAAGCTTGGCCTCATTTAGGGGCTCCTATAATTCACCCCTCCACTTT. Residues: CARSLASFRGSYNSPLHF.

This clone was seen only a few times. The rearrangement links TRBV2 to TRBJ2-7, with a possible D match to TRBD1 (5 bases). The ends were cut back, 10 bases at V and 5 bases at J, with 18 bases in the middle. The CDR3 covers 13 residues. CDR1 and CDR2 from the germline V gene are SNHLY and FYNNEI. The chain's CDR3 is CATVIRQGHEQYF. DNA for the CDR3: TGTGCCACCGTCATCCGGCAGGGCCACGAGCAGTACTTC.

The V gene is TRBV20-1, the J gene TRBJ2-3; TRBD2 is a possible D gene (6 bases). Trimming cost V 3 bases and J 4 bases, with 14 bases left between them. The CDR3 sequence is 14 residues long. Germline loops: CDR1 DFQATT, CDR2 SNEGSKA (reference sequence). CDR3 sequence (DNA): TGCAGTGCTAGTTGGCCGGGACTGGCAGATACGCAGTATTTT. It specifies CSASWPGLADTQYF.

The CDR3: CASSHRGFSVNTEAFF. CDR3 nucleotide sequence: TGTGCCAGTAGTCACAGGGGATTTTCGGTGAACACTGAAGCTTTCTTT. The V call is TRBV19, the J call TRBJ1-1, with 7 bases matching TRBD1. CDR1 is LNHDA and CDR2 is SQIVND in the germline V gene (reference sequence). The CDR3 sequence is 16 residues long. V trimming: 5 bases; J trimming: 0 bases; junction bases outside the gene matches: 9.

There are a few counts of this clone. This sequence joins TRBV27 and TRBJ1-2, with TRBD1 as a possible D gene (6 bases). The CDR3 has 14 amino acids. Trimming pared 7 bases from V and 4 bases from J, leaving 16 bases between. Germline CDR1 reads MNHEY; CDR2 reads SMNVEV (reference sequence). The CDR3 DNA reads TGTGCCAGCACTACCCCCGGGACAACCTATGGCTACACCTTC. Its protein is CASTTPGTTYGYTF.

The genes are TRBV7-9 and TRBJ1-1, with TRBD1 as a possible D gene (6 bases). Trimming left V 5 bases short and J 3 bases short, with 13 bases between. The CDR3 covers 14 residues. In germline, CDR1 is SEHNR, CDR2 FQNEAQ (reference sequence). The CDR3 is CASSAQGGDTEAFF. For the CDR3, the DNA is TGTGCCAGCAGCGCACAGGGAGGGGACACTGAAGCTTTCTTT.

The V call is TRBV4-3, the J call TRBJ1-4; D gene ambiguous. Germline lookup yields CDR1 LGHNA and CDR2 YSLEER. The V end lost 1 base, the J end lost 8 bases, and 11 bases lay between the germline ends. The CDR3 covers 14 residues. CDR3 coding DNA: TGCGCCAGCAGCCAAGGAGGGTTGGAAGAAAAACTGTTTTTT. It is translated as CASSQGGLEEKLFF.

The gene calls are TRBV7-3 and TRBJ2-7; weak D call: TRBD1 (6 bases). CDR3 length: 13 residues. Germline V gene lookup returns CDR1 SGHTA and CDR2 FQGTGA. The ends were cut back, 5 bases at V and 6 bases at J, with 14 bases in the middle. The CDR3 DNA sequence: TGTGCCAGCAGCGCACAGGGTCGAGGCGAGCAGTACTTC. Its translation is CASSAQGRGEQYF.

The rearrangement uses TRBV10-3 and TRBJ2-1; possibly TRBD2 for D (5 bases). The germline CDR1 and CDR2 sequences are ENHRY and SYGVKD. The CDR3 loop spans 14 amino acids. Trimming removed 3 bases at V and 6 bases at J, with 12 bases between. The CDR3 is CAISDLALANEQFF. The DNA of the CDR3 is TGTGCCATCAGTGATCTAGCTTTAGCCAATGAGCAGTTCTTC.

The chain couples TRBV27 to TRBJ2-7; D might be TRBD1 (5 bases). CDR1 and CDR2 (germline): MNHEY, SMNVEV (reference sequence). CDR3 length equals 13 residues. Trimming removed 6 bases at V and 2 bases at J, with 11 bases between. CDR3 sequence (DNA): TGTGCCAGCAGCCCCAGGGCCCCCTACGAGCAGTACTTC. Translating gives CASSPRAPYEQYF.

The rearrangement uses TRBV5-4 and TRBJ2-3; 9 nucleotides align to TRBD1. The ends lost 5 bases at V and 4 bases at J; junction bases unmatched: 5. The CDR3 has 14 residues. Germline loops: CDR1 SGHNT, CDR2 YYREEE (reference sequence). The CDR3 protein is CASSPDRGPDTQYF. CDR3 nucleotides: TGTGCCAGCAGTCCGGACAGGGGCCCAGATACGCAGTATTTT.